This TCR beta chain originates from a study of radiation and T cells in renal cell carcinoma. The time point was: blood 4 weeks post-SBRT, at nephrectomy. The sample's treatment: 15 Gy SBRT to primary tumor, nephrectomy 4 weeks later. Serial blood draws occurred at baseline and 2 and 4 weeks post-SBRT. The tumor was a clear cell renal cell carcinoma. Libraries were prepared by immunoSEQ multiplex PCR; TCRdb keeps only in-frame clonotypes and omits some of them. The sample shows about 90,000 clones, roughly 82% of them seen only once. This sample comprised blood, obtained from a patient whose treatment included radiotherapy and nephrectomy. The TCR was taken from a man between 60 and 75 years old with renal cell carcinoma.

CDR3 sequence reads: CASSETGGAGSSYEQYF. The CDR3 bases are TGTGCCAGCAGCGAGACAGGGGGCGCGGGGTCATCCTACGAGCAGTACTTC. This sequence joins TRBV7-9 and TRBJ2-7; 10 positions match TRBD1. Germline CDR1 is SEHNR and CDR2 is FQNEAQ (reference sequence). This CDR3 has 17 residues. The ends lost 5 bases at V and 1 base at J; junction bases unmatched: 11. The entire variable domain, with the rest obtained from reference TRBV7-9 and TRBJ2-7, is as follows: DTGVSQNPRHKITKRGQNVTFRCDPISEHNRLYWYRQTLGQGPEFLTYFQNEAQLEKSRLLSDRFSAERPKGSFSTLEIQRTEQGDSAMYLCASSETGGAGSSYEQYFGPGTRLTVT.